These 13 T cell receptor beta chains share one sample of origin, sequenced in a study of CD8+ T cells in alopecia areata. Following RNA extraction, reverse transcription yielded cDNA that acted as the sequencing template. Measured with immunoSEQ multiplex PCR; TCRdb has only the in-frame clones, and not every one. This sample has roughly 100,000 clones, with over 75% found just once. The sample's treatment: oral pan-JAK inhibitor, 5-10 mg twice daily. The sequenced sample was CD8+ T cells sorted from blood, obtained between weeks 30 and 35, from a patient treated with tofacitinib. The receptor source for this set is a human donor with alopecia areata.

This clone has a handful of counts. This rearrangement joins TRBV6-5 to TRBJ2-6; weak D call: TRBD1 (6 bases). Germline V gene data show CDR1 as MNHEY and CDR2 as SVGAGI. Trimming took 2 bases from V and 2 from J, leaving 7 bases between them. The CDR3 is made up of 15 amino acids. For the CDR3, the DNA is TGTGCCAGCAGTTACGGGGGCCCTGGGGCCAACGTCCTGACTTTC. This codes for CASSYGGPGANVLTF.

The V and J genes are TRBV19 and TRBJ1-5; 8 bases map to TRBD1. The CDR3 sequence is 16 residues long. CDR1 LNHDA and CDR2 SQIVND come from the germline V gene (reference sequence). After removal of 0 bases from V and 6 bases from J, the junction contained 7 bases not matched to a gene. CDR3 coding DNA: TGTGCCAGTAGTATAGAAGGGCAGGGGGCGATTCAGCCCCAGCATTTT. Residues: CASSIEGQGAIQPQHF.

The chain carries TRBV2 and TRBJ1-5, with D perhaps matching TRBD1 (5 bases). Germline CDR1 reads SNHLY; CDR2 reads FYNNEI. The V end was cut by 6 bases, the J end by 0 bases, with 12 bases between. The CDR3 has 15 residues. The CDR3: CASRRGGYSNQPQHF. In DNA form, the CDR3 reads TGTGCCAGCAGGCGGGGGGGTTATAGCAATCAGCCCCAGCATTTT.

The CDR3 loop is CASSRGQGRAEAFF. The CDR3 DNA sequence: TGTGCCAGCAGCCGCGGACAGGGGAGAGCTGAAGCTTTCTTT. The V gene is TRBV7-8, the J gene TRBJ1-1; TRBD1 aligns across 9 bases. Germline V lookup: CDR1 SGHVS, CDR2 FQNEAQ. The trim removed 5 bases at V and 6 bases at J, leaving 7 bases unmatched. CDR3 size: 14 residues. The complete variable domain, with remaining parts taken from reference TRBV7-8 and TRBJ1-1, reads GAGVSQSPRYKVAKRGQDVALRCDPISGHVSLFWYQQALGQGPEFLTYFQNEAQLDKSGLPSDRFFAERPEGSVSTLKIQRTQQEDSAVYLCASSRGQGRAEAFFGQGTRLTVV.

This clone was recorded only once. The genes are TRBV5-6 and TRBJ1-1; the D is unclear. In germline, CDR1 is SGHDT, CDR2 YYEEEE. This CDR3 comprises 12 residues. The V and J ends lost 1 base and 5 bases respectively, with 6 bases between them. The chain's CDR3 is CASSLLGTEAFF. The CDR3 DNA follows: TGTGCCAGCAGCTTGTTAGGGACTGAAGCTTTCTTT.

The rearrangement links TRBV7-3 to TRBJ2-3, with TRBD1 as a possible D gene (6 bases). The germline V and J ends were trimmed by 1 base and 6 bases, with 17 bases remaining between them. Germline assignment: CDR1 SGHTA and CDR2 FQGTGA. This CDR3 region has 16 residues. CDR3 sequence (DNA): TGTGCCAGCAGCTTAAGGGGGCGCTGGTTCCCGGATACGCAGTATTTT. It yields the protein CASSLRGRWFPDTQYF.

This CDR3 is CASSPLGPRNSYEQYF. In DNA, the CDR3 is TGTGCCAGCAGCCCACTAGGTCCTCGCAACTCCTACGAGCAGTACTTC. V usage is TRBV13 and J usage is TRBJ2-7; possible D gene TRBD2, 5 bases. The CDR3 loop spans 16 amino acids. V lost 5 bases to trimming and J lost 0 bases, with 17 bases between them. The V gene's germline CDR1 is PRHDT and CDR2 FYEKMQ (reference sequence).

This clone appeared a single time. The chain recombines TRBV4-1 with TRBJ2-7; 7 bases agree with TRBD1. V shed 0 bases and J 3 bases; nucleotides not matched to a gene: 5. The CDR3 has 15 amino acids. The V gene's germline CDR1 is MGHRA and CDR2 YSYEKL. In DNA, the CDR3 is TGCGCCAGCAGCCAAGAACAGGGGACGGGCTACGAGCAGTACTTC. Its translation: CASSQEQGTGYEQYF.

The V call is TRBV9, the J call TRBJ2-4; TRBD1 might be the D (6 bases). V gave up 4 bases and J gave up 4 bases, with 15 bases separating them. The germline CDR1 and CDR2 sequences are SGDLS and YYNGEE. The CDR3 spans 15 residues. The CDR3, as DNA: TGTGCCAGCAGCCCCGGGACAAGCAGAAAAAACATTCAGTACTTC. This translates into CASSPGTSRKNIQYF.

This chain links TRBV6-1 with TRBJ2-7, with D perhaps matching TRBD2 (6 bases). The ends were cut back, 7 bases at V and 1 base at J, with 17 bases in the middle. Per the germline V gene, CDR1 is MNHNS and CDR2 is SASEGT. The CDR3 totals 15 residues. The CDR3 DNA reads as TGTGCCAGCAAAGCCGGGAGAATTTCGTCCTACGAGCAGTACTTC. Its translation is CASKAGRISSYEQYF.

This sequence joins TRBV5-1 and TRBJ2-1, with D perhaps matching TRBD1 or TRBD2 (7 bases each). Trimming shortened V by 7 bases and J by 5 bases, and 19 bases separated the two germline ends. The CDR3 has 15 residues. From germline, CDR1 is SGHRS and CDR2 YFSETQ. CDR3 amino acids: CASFITSGTDNEQFF. The CDR3 bases are TGCGCCAGCTTTATCACGAGCGGGACAGACAATGAGCAGTTCTTC.

This clone has a single count. The rearrangement joins TRBV21-1 to TRBJ2-1; the DNA was not used to check the table's D call, TRBD2. TRBV21-1 is a pseudogene. This CDR3 comprises 16 residues. The CDR3 DNA reads as TGTGCCAGCAGCACTAGGACTAGCGGGAAACGAAGGGAGCAGTTCTTC. Amino acids: CASSTRTSGKRREQFF.

This clone showed up just once. The J gene is TRBJ1-2, the V gene TRBV9; no definite D call. Germline-derived CDR1 and CDR2 are SGDLS and YYNGEE. The CDR3 extends over 15 amino acids. The V gene lost 0 bases and the J gene lost 4 bases, with 13 bases spanning the gap. CDR3 amino acids: CASSVDLGYLYGYTF. The CDR3, as DNA: TGTGCCAGCAGCGTAGATCTGGGTTACCTCTATGGCTACACCTTC.